Following are 26 T cell receptor beta chains from one sample sequenced in a study of identical twins (dated by TCRdb to the mid-2010s). Libraries came from 5' RACE. This sample was sequenced with an Illumina HiSeq 2000. TCRdb handled the public reads itself, with Q25 trimming in fastp and clone calling in MiXCR, and kept productive beta chains. Each entry merges the rows of one CDR3 protein and shows their most common DNA and genes. The sample records under 250,000 distinct CDR3 sequences, approximately 8.3% of which are singletons. Around 2.1% of the sample is in the top ten clones. This same sample was also part of a study on yellow fever vaccine responses in identical twins.

Material: memory (CD45RO+) T cells sorted from blood. The label giving this sample's cell subset or site can be read as: CD45RO+ enriched T cells. The receptors were sampled from a woman between 18 and 29 years old in good health.

This clonotype was observed a handful of times. The chain recombines TRBV10-1 with TRBJ1-5, with 7 nucleotides matching TRBD1. Germline CDR1 WNHNN, CDR2 SYGVQD (reference sequence). Trimming removed 6 bases from V and 7 bases from J; junction bases left unmatched: 6. The CDR3 length is 13 residues. The CDR3 is CASSRQGRQPQHF. The CDR3 DNA follows: TGCGCCAGCAGCCGACAGGGCCGACAGCCCCAGCATTTT.

This clonotype was seen a handful of times. This sequence joins TRBV11-2 and TRBJ1-2; TRBD1 matches 10 bases. Losses at the gene ends were 4 bases for V and 7 bases for J; bases not matched to a gene: 9. Germline CDR1 and CDR2: SGHAT and FQNNGV. The CDR3 runs to 15 residues. CDR3 residues: CASSSRDRGLSGYTF. The CDR3 DNA reads as TGTGCCAGCAGCTCCCGGGACAGGGGTTTAAGTGGCTACACCTTC.

The chain carries TRBV12-3 or TRBV12-4 and TRBJ1-6, with TRBD1 matching 9 bases. The CDR3 covers 16 residues. The J segment lost 3 bases and the V segment lost 5 bases, leaving 5 bases of the junction unmatched. The CDR3 here is CASSTQTGGYNSPLHF. CDR3 nucleotide sequence: TGTGCCAGCAGTACTCAGACAGGGGGCTATAATTCACCCCTCCACTTT.

This clonotype occurred many times. The chain recombines TRBV7-2 with TRBJ2-2; D ambiguous. The germline V gene encodes CDR1 SGHTA and CDR2 FQGNSA. The CDR3 length is 14 residues. V was clipped by 1 base and J by 0 bases, with 3 bases between them. The CDR3 bases are TGTGCCAGCAGCTTAGATTCGAACACCGGGGAGCTGTTTTTT. It specifies CASSLDSNTGELFF. The full variable domain, completed using reference TRBV7-2 and TRBJ2-2, is GAGVSQSPSNKVTEKGKDVELRCDPISGHTALYWYRQSLGQGLEFLIYFQGNSAPDKSGLPSDRFSAERTGGSVSTLTIQRTQQEDSAVYLCASSLDSNTGELFFGEGSRLTVL.

This clonotype showed up many times. The CDR3 bases are TGCGCCAGCAGCTTTGAGTGGGACTATGGCTACACCTTC. Protein product: CASSFEWDYGYTF. The V gene is TRBV5-1, the J gene TRBJ1-2, with D unclear. Per germline, CDR1 SGHRS and CDR2 YFSETQ. The CDR3 runs to 13 residues. V dropped 2 bases and J dropped 3 bases, with 8 bases sitting between them. The full variable domain, its missing parts supplied by reference TRBV5-1 and TRBJ1-2, is KAGVTQTPRYLIKTRGQQVTLSCSPISGHRSVSWYQQTPGQGLQFLFEYFSETQRNKGNFPGRFSGRQFSNSRSEMNVSTLELGDSALYLCASSFEWDYGYTFGSGTRLTVV.

This chain connects TRBV11-2 to TRBJ2-7; 8 nucleotides align to TRBD2. Germline CDR1 reads SGHAT; CDR2 reads FQNNGV. Unmatched junction bases numbered 18, after V lost 5 bases and J lost 3 bases. CDR3 length: 18 residues. The CDR3 bases are TGTGCCAGCAGCCCGAGCGGGAGTCTCCCCTTGAGGGGCTACGAGCAGTACTTC. Residues: CASSPSGSLPLRGYEQYF.

The table lists this clonotype with a few counts. The gene calls are TRBV11-2 and TRBJ2-7; 11 positions match TRBD2. Germline lookup yields CDR1 SGHAT and CDR2 FQNNGV. The trim removed 5 bases at V and 3 bases at J, leaving 6 bases unmatched. The CDR3 runs to 15 residues. The CDR3, as DNA: TGTGCCAGCAGCCAGGGGACTAGCGGTTACTACGAGCAGTACTTC. Translated: CASSQGTSGYYEQYF.

This clonotype was observed many times. CDR3 sequence reads: CSVSLAGPVEQYF. The CDR3, as DNA: TGCAGCGTGTCCTTAGCGGGACCGGTCGAGCAGTACTTC. The chain is built from TRBV29-1 and TRBJ2-7, with 8 bases fitting TRBD2. Losses at the gene ends were 6 bases for V and 6 bases for J; bases not matched to a gene: 10. Per the germline V gene, CDR1 is SQVTM and CDR2 is ANQGSEA. This CDR3 is 13 amino acids long.

V is TRBV27 and J is TRBJ1-2; D is unclear. Trimming left V 3 bases short and J 0 bases short, with 5 bases between. This CDR3 contains 13 residues. From germline, CDR1 is MNHEY and CDR2 SMNVEV (reference sequence). Here the CDR3 DNA reads TGTGCCAGCAGTTTTTCAACTAACTATGGCTACACCTTC. Protein: CASSFSTNYGYTF.

This clonotype has at least ten counts. The rearrangement uses TRBV20-1 and TRBJ1-2; D is undetermined. The CDR3 runs to 13 residues. The V end lost 2 bases, the J end lost 4 bases, and 11 bases lay between the germline ends. Germline V CDR1 and CDR2: DFQATT, SNEGSKA (reference sequence). The CDR3 loop is CSARTRSFYGYTF. CDR3 DNA: TGCAGTGCTAGAACACGATCTTTCTATGGCTACACCTTC.

This clonotype turned up a few times. This sequence joins TRBV7-2 and TRBJ1-4; 9 bases align to TRBD1. The CDR3 consists of 15 residues. V shed 1 base, J shed 7 bases, and the junction held 4 bases outside the gene matches. The V gene's germline CDR1 is SGHTA and CDR2 FQGNSA. The CDR3: CASSLVGTGSEKLFF. The CDR3 DNA follows: TGTGCCAGCAGCTTAGTAGGGACAGGGAGTGAAAAACTGTTTTTT.

The chain joins TRBV30 to TRBJ2-1; D is undetermined. Germline V gene lookup returns CDR1 GTSNPN and CDR2 SVGIG (reference sequence). The CDR3 length is 12 residues. V lost 4 bases and J 9 bases, leaving 13 bases between the germline ends. The CDR3 DNA follows: TGTGCCTGGACTTCTTTGCTCCTTGAGCAGTTCTTC. Translation: CAWTSLLLEQFF.

The genes are TRBV12-3 or TRBV12-4 and TRBJ2-7; D uncertain. The CDR3 consists of 12 residues. V lost 6 bases and J 4 bases, leaving 10 bases between the germline ends. CDR3 DNA sequence: TGTGCCAGCAGCAAGAGCCCTTACGAGCAGTACTTC. Translation: CASSKSPYEQYF.

V usage is TRBV7-2 and J usage is TRBJ2-7; D is possibly TRBD1 (6 bases). CDR1 and CDR2 from the germline V gene are SGHTA and FQGNSA. Trimming took 1 base from V and 0 from J, leaving 10 bases between them. The CDR3 length is 15 residues. DNA of the CDR3: TGTGCCAGCAGCTTAGTACAGGGTCACTCCTACGAGCAGTACTTC. Translating it yields CASSLVQGHSYEQYF.

This clonotype was found a few times. The J gene is TRBJ2-3, the V gene TRBV6-2 or TRBV6-3; possible D gene TRBD2, 6 bases. Germline lookup yields CDR1 MNHEY and CDR2 SVGEGT. The CDR3 loop spans 14 amino acids. The V gene lost 5 bases and the J gene lost 3 bases, with 12 bases spanning the gap. CDR3 loop: CASSEMRETDTQYF. Written as DNA, the CDR3 is TGTGCCAGCAGTGAAATGCGGGAAACAGATACGCAGTATTTT.

This clonotype was seen a handful of times. The gene calls are TRBV12-3 or TRBV12-4 and TRBJ1-2; unclear D gene. Trimming shortened V by 4 bases and J by 5 bases, and 11 bases separated the two germline ends. This CDR3 contains 13 residues. The CDR3: CASSSFQRYGYTF. The CDR3 DNA is TGTGCCAGCAGTTCATTCCAGCGGTATGGCTACACCTTC.

As DNA, the CDR3 is TGTGCCAGCATCGGGACAGGGGATTCACCCCTCCACTTT. Encoded protein: CASIGTGDSPLHF. J is TRBJ1-6 and V is TRBV7-9; the match to TRBD1 covers 10 bases. CDR3 length: 13 amino acids. V shed 7 bases, J shed 8 bases, and the junction held 2 bases outside the gene matches. Germline assignment: CDR1 SEHNR and CDR2 FQNEAQ (reference sequence).

This clonotype was counted at least ten times. The CDR3 is CASSLSTTDTQYF. CDR3 coding DNA: TGTGCCAGCAGCTTATCAACCACAGATACGCAGTATTTT. J is TRBJ2-3 and V is TRBV7-8; D uncertain. This CDR3 comprises 13 residues. The germline V and J ends were trimmed by 2 bases and 2 bases, with 5 bases remaining between them. CDR1 and CDR2 from the germline V gene are SGHVS and FQNEAQ. Together with reference TRBV7-8 and TRBJ2-3, the CDR3 gives the full variable domain: GAGVSQSPRYKVAKRGQDVALRCDPISGHVSLFWYQQALGQGPEFLTYFQNEAQLDKSGLPSDRFFAERPEGSVSTLKIQRTQQEDSAVYLCASSLSTTDTQYFGPGTRLTVL.

This clonotype was seen only a few times. The J gene is TRBJ2-1, the V gene TRBV20-1; 9 bases line up with TRBD2. Per germline, CDR1 DFQATT and CDR2 SNEGSKA (reference sequence). CDR3 length: 17 amino acids. The CDR3 spells CSTRGSGGQPQVNEQFF. For the CDR3, the DNA is TGCAGCACTCGCGGAAGCGGGGGGCAGCCCCAGGTCAATGAGCAGTTCTTC.

A note on this clonotype: No conserved phenylalanine or tryptophan is present at the end of the CDR3, so a read error is the likely explanation. The chain employs TRBV5-1 and TRBJ1-6; maybe TRBD1 (5 bases). Trimming cost V 7 bases and J 0 bases, with 11 bases left between them. The CDR3 runs 15 residues. Germline V gives CDR1 SGHRS, CDR2 YFSETQ. This chain's CDR3 is CASSDTSSYNSPLHL. The CDR3 nucleotides are TGCGCCAGCTCGGACACGAGCTCCTATAATTCACCCCTCCACTTA.

This clonotype was seen a few times. The CDR3 region has the DNA TGTGCCAGCAGCATTACCGGGGGGCCCGTTGAGACCCAGTACTTC. It specifies CASSITGGPVETQYF. V usage is TRBV7-2 and J usage is TRBJ2-5, with a weak D call TRBD2 (7 bases). The CDR3 has 15 amino acids. Trimming took off 5 bases at V and 5 bases at J, with 18 bases between the two ends. Germline V gene data show CDR1 as SGHTA and CDR2 as FQGNSA.

This clonotype was recorded at least ten times. The chain carries TRBV20-1 and TRBJ2-7, with 13 bases aligning to TRBD2. Looked up from germline, CDR1 is DFQATT and CDR2 is SNEGSKA (reference sequence). There are 16 residues in the CDR3. Trimming took 2 bases from V and 7 from J; bases not matched to a gene: 11. The CDR3 sequence: CSARRLAGGSIGEQYF. The CDR3 DNA sequence: TGCAGTGCTAGAAGACTAGCGGGAGGATCAATAGGGGAGCAGTACTTC.

The chain carries TRBV19 and TRBJ2-3, with 10 bases fitting TRBD1. Per germline, CDR1 LNHDA and CDR2 SQIVND (reference sequence). V was clipped by 7 bases and J by 6 bases; unmatched bases: 7. The CDR3 has 14 residues. The CDR3 DNA is TGTGCCAGTACCGTGACAGGGGGCATGGATACGCAGTATTTT. Translation: CASTVTGGMDTQYF. The entire variable domain, with the rest obtained from reference TRBV19 and TRBJ2-3, is as follows: DGGITQSPKYLFRKEGQNVTLSCEQNLNHDAMYWYRQDPGQGLRLIYYSQIVNDFQKGDIAEGYSVSREKKESFPLTVTSAQKNPTAFYLCASTVTGGMDTQYFGPGTRLTVL.

This clonotype was seen a handful of times. This rearrangement joins TRBV7-8 to TRBJ2-2, with 9 bases aligning to TRBD1. V trimming: 2 bases; J trimming: 7 bases; junction bases outside the gene matches: 5. The CDR3 sequence is 15 residues long. CDR1 is SGHVS and CDR2 is FQNEAQ in the germline V gene. The CDR3 sequence: CASSLLQGAGGELFF. The CDR3 DNA is TGTGCCAGCAGCTTACTACAGGGGGCCGGCGGGGAGCTGTTTTTT.

This clonotype was counted many times. This rearrangement joins TRBV4-3 to TRBJ2-3; a possible D gene is TRBD2 (5 bases). V was shortened by 5 bases and J by 0 bases, with 15 bases between the two germline ends. Per the germline V gene, CDR1 is LGHNA and CDR2 is YSLEER. This CDR3 is 16 amino acids long. The CDR3 bases are TGCGCCAGCAGCTTATCTGAGGGAGTGAGCACAGATACGCAGTATTTT. It yields the protein CASSLSEGVSTDTQYF.

DNA for the CDR3: TGTGCCAGCAGCTTCGCCGGGACGGCTCTTCAAGAGACCCAGTACTTC. This gives the protein CASSFAGTALQETQYF. The chain uses TRBV7-2 and TRBJ2-5; perhaps D is TRBD1 or TRBD2 (5 bases each). The CDR3 has 16 residues. V was cut by 3 bases and J by 2 bases, with 16 bases left in between. Per the germline V gene, CDR1 is SGHTA and CDR2 is FQGNSA.